A single TCR beta chain is shown here with its context. Its antigen is not identified. The table came from immunoSEQ multiplex PCR; TCRdb's copy has only in-frame clones and leaves some out. The table has around 15,000 clones, roughly nine tenths seen once. The record originates from a study of T cells in localized non-small cell lung cancer. Study-level points and caveats: For the top 100 tumor clones, a median approximately 59 also appeared in adjacent lung. Sequencing was restricted to one tumor region; therefore, heterogeneity remains possible. Uninvolved nearby lung showed the greatest T cell clonality, exceeding that found in tumor.

Germline loops: CDR1 MNHEY, CDR2 SMNVEV (reference sequence). The CDR3 has 17 amino acids. The V segment lost 2 bases and the J segment 6 bases; nucleotides outside the gene matches: 9. This material consisted of peripheral blood mononuclear cells, taken before any cancer treatment. The gene calls are TRBV27 and TRBJ2-1, with 11 bases identical to TRBD2. The sequence derives from a man aged 40 to 70 with stage III lung adenocarcinoma. The CDR3 is CASSLPLAGGGLNEQFF. The DNA of the CDR3 is TGTGCCAGCAGTTTACCCTTAGCGGGAGGGGGGCTCAATGAGCAGTTCTTC.